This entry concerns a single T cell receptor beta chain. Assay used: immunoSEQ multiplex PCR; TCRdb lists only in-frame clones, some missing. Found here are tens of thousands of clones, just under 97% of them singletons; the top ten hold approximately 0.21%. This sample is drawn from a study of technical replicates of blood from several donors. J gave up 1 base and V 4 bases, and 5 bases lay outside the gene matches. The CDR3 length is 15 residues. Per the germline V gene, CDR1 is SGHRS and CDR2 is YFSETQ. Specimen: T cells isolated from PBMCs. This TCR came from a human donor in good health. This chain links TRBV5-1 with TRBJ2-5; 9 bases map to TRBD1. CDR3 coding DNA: TGCGCCAGCAGCCTCGGGACAGGGATCCAAGAGACCCAGTACTTC. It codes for CASSLGTGIQETQYF. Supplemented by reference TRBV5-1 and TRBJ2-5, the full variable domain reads KAGVTQTPRYLIKTRGQQVTLSCSPISGHRSVSWYQQTPGQGLQFLFEYFSETQRNKGNFPGRFSGRQFSNSRSEMNVSTLELGDSALYLCASSLGTGIQETQYFGPGTRLLVL.